This note documents a single T cell receptor beta chain sequence. V was pared by 6 bases and J by 7 bases, with 20 bases between. The CDR3 totals 14 residues. Germline V lookup: CDR1 SGHDT, CDR2 YYEEEE. Produced via immunoSEQ multiplex PCR; TCRdb's table is partial and in-frame only. This table holds hundreds of thousands of clones, approximately 88% found once. These data originate in a study of shared T cell receptors in the human thymus. The same sample was also used in a study of human thymus T cells. As reported in that work: Immunologically healthy infants in Finland undergoing congenital heart defect surgery were the donors. Thymus specimens were resections from corrective heart surgery. Blood and thymic repertoires both appeared biased in V and J gene usage.

The receptor was derived from a boy under three years old with a congenital heart defect. This sequence joins TRBV5-6 and TRBJ2-7; D is perhaps TRBD2 (6 bases). The material sequenced was thymocytes. The CDR3 spells CASTSRREILEQYF. CDR3 bases: TGTGCCAGCACCTCTAGGAGGGAGATATTGGAGCAGTACTTC.